The 6 T cell receptor beta chains in this list originate from one sample, sequenced in a study of early T cells in non-severe SARS-CoV-2 infection. TCRdb re-called the 5' RACE reads with MiXCR, one entry per CDR3 protein. This table holds about 29,000 distinct CDR3 sequences, 5% to 7% found once. Sequencing used whole blood. These TCRs come from an adult who was a healthcare worker with PCR-confirmed SARS-CoV-2 infection or an uninfected control (not recorded which).

This clonotype was detected ten times or more. A junction end diverges from the germline sequence, so it may reflect a read error. The genes are TRBV7-7 and TRBJ2-5; D remains ambiguous. CDR3 length: 12 amino acids. CDR1 is SSHAT, CDR2 FNYEAQ, per germline (reference sequence). The CDR3 spells CASSLLGETQYF. The CDR3 nucleotides read TGTGCTAGCAGCTTATTAGGAGAGACCCAGTACTTC.

As for this clonotype: A clone one base away is much larger, so this may be a read error. Lacking the conserved final phenylalanine or tryptophan, this CDR3 likely reflects a read error. Here the CDR3 reads CASSPPTSGETQYL. CDR3 coding DNA: TGTGCCAGCTCACCACCGACTAGCGGAGAGACCCAGTACCTC. The rearrangement joins TRBV18 to TRBJ2-5; 9 positions match TRBD2. The CDR3 is made up of 14 amino acids. Looked up from germline, CDR1 is KGHSH and CDR2 is LQKENI. V was pared by 0 bases and J by 4 bases, with 0 bases of the junction left unmatched.

This clonotype has a count of ten or more. This rearrangement joins TRBV29-1 to TRBJ1-3; D possibly corresponds to TRBD1 (6 bases). Germline V gives CDR1 SQVTM, CDR2 ANQGSEA. CDR3 length: 15 amino acids. Trimming removed 6 bases at V and 0 bases at J, with 15 bases between. The CDR3 sequence: CSVVLGQFSGNTIYF. The CDR3, as DNA: TGCAGCGTGGTACTGGGACAATTCTCTGGAAACACCATATATTTT.

This clonotype was seen many times. V and J are TRBV18 and TRBJ1-1, with D perhaps matching TRBD1 (5 bases). Trimming cost V 4 bases and J 1 base, with 10 bases left between them. This CDR3 is built from 14 residues. Germline CDR1 and CDR2: KGHSH and LQKENI. CDR3 amino acids: CASSQDTSNTEAFF. DNA for the CDR3: TGTGCCAGCTCACAGGACACCTCGAACACTGAAGCTTTCTTT.

The sample holds many counts of this clonotype. V usage is TRBV12-3 or TRBV12-4 and J usage is TRBJ1-2; D is unresolved. V was shortened by 6 bases and J by 3 bases, with 11 bases between the two germline ends. CDR3 length equals 13 residues. This CDR3 is CASRPSADYGYTF. DNA for the CDR3: TGTGCCAGCAGACCTTCCGCTGACTATGGCTACACCTTC.

This clonotype was observed a handful of times. The CDR3 DNA sequence: TGTGCCAGCAGCTCAACCGGCCAGGAGCAGTACTTC. Encoded protein: CASSSTGQEQYF. The J gene is TRBJ2-7, the V gene TRBV7-2; D unclear. CDR1 and CDR2 from the germline V gene are SGHTA and FQGNSA. The ends were cut back, 4 bases at V and 7 bases at J, with 11 bases in the middle. This CDR3 is 12 amino acids long.